This TCR beta chain was recorded in a study of post-analysis software for immune sequencing data. Carried by the TCR beta cDNA libraries were unique molecular identifiers. TCRdb independently ran MiXCR on the PCR reads; one entry per CDR3 protein. Of roughly 600,000 distinct CDR3 sequences in the sample, about 40% are singletons; the top ten hold around 1.7%. Between the trimmed V and J ends, which lost 1 base and 0 bases, there was a span of 10 bases. The CDR3 length is 15 residues. In germline, CDR1 is LGHDT, CDR2 YNNKEL (reference sequence). A remark on this clonotype: Its matching antigen is unknown.

Whole-study results and caveats: Relative to controls, patients had a few TRBV segments at higher frequency, with TRBV5-6, TRBV5-1 and TRBV20-1 among these. Compared with controls, patients showed significantly lower normalized Chao1 diversity.

This rearrangement joins TRBV3-1 to TRBJ2-7, with a weak D call TRBD1 (6 bases). The clonotype originates from a girl aged 5 to 17 with multiple sclerosis. Sequenced material: blood. Here the CDR3 reads CASSQVTGSSYEQYF. The DNA for the CDR3 is TGTGCCAGCAGCCAAGTAACAGGGAGCTCCTACGAGCAGTACTTC.